This T cell receptor (beta chain) was recovered during a study of cytomegalovirus exposure and HLA in healthy donors. Among the 100 to 150 subjects of the validation cohort, separate from the approximately 700-subject first cohort, were the donors. Regarding this clone: The antigen remains undetermined.

Notes on the study in general: According to a subsequent analysis, TCR clusters identified in the first cohort showed a tendency to co-occur across the approximately 110 validation repertoires.

Germline V lookup: CDR1 SGHVS, CDR2 FNYEAQ. Trimming took 5 bases from V and 2 from J; bases not matched to a gene: 7. The length of the CDR3 is 15 residues. Libraries were prepared by immunoSEQ multiplex PCR; TCRdb keeps only in-frame clonotypes and omits some of them. The table has some 68,000 clones, about 94% seen once; the top ten hold roughly 1.4%. V gene TRBV7-6 combines with J gene TRBJ2-5, with 8 bases aligning to TRBD2. This clonotype originated in a man between 18 and 29 years old in good health and CMV-seropositive. Sequencing used PBMCs. The CDR3 DNA reads TGTGCCAGCAGCCCGATTTTAGCGGGACAAGAGACCCAGTACTTC. Protein: CASSPILAGQETQYF.